These 19 T cell receptor beta chains originate from one sample sequenced in a study of T-cell memory formation after mild COVID-19. TCRdb itself ran the 5' RACE reads through MiXCR, one entry per CDR3 protein. The table includes 35,000 to 50,000 distinct CDR3 sequences, less than 8% detected once. Sequenced sample: PBMCs or a T cell subset sorted from them (not recorded which). All receptors derive from an adult who had mild COVID-19 (a few samples of this study predate the infection). Cell type and time point are not known.

This clonotype showed up just a few times. The rearrangement links TRBV5-6 to TRBJ2-4, with D perhaps TRBD1 (6 bases). The CDR3 is 15 amino acids. In germline, CDR1 is SGHDT, CDR2 YYEEEE. Trimming left V 5 bases short and J 3 bases short, with 15 bases between. The CDR3 here is CASSLQGLGKNIQYF. The CDR3 bases are TGTGCCAGCAGTCTACAGGGATTGGGCAAAAACATTCAGTACTTC. The whole variable domain, filled in from reference TRBV5-6 and TRBJ2-4, reads DAGVTQSPTHLIKTRGQQVTLRCSPKSGHDTVSWYQQALGQGPQFIFQYYEEEERQRGNFPDRFSGHQFPNYSSELNVNALLLGDSALYLCASSLQGLGKNIQYFGAGTRLSVL.

This clonotype has more than one count but fewer than ten. This rearrangement joins TRBV6-6 to TRBJ2-2, with D perhaps TRBD2 (5 bases). V lost 2 bases to trimming and J lost 2 bases, with 6 bases between them. Germline CDR1 reads MNHNY; CDR2 reads SVGAGI (reference sequence). This CDR3 comprises 14 residues. CDR3 in amino acids: CASSYGLNTGELFF. The CDR3 DNA reads as TGTGCCAGCAGTTACGGACTTAACACCGGGGAGCTGTTTTTT.

The gene calls are TRBV7-8 and TRBJ2-2, with TRBD1 matching 7 bases. The V and J ends lost 5 bases and 4 bases, in that order; junction bases with no gene match: 7. In germline, CDR1 is SGHVS, CDR2 FQNEAQ. This CDR3 spans 15 amino acids. The CDR3 DNA is TGTGCCAGCAGCCCACAGGGGACCATCACCGGGGAGCTGTTTTTT. This translates into CASSPQGTITGELFF.

This clonotype was detected ten times or more. The genes are TRBV12-3 or TRBV12-4 and TRBJ2-3; possible D gene TRBD1, 6 bases. The CDR3 has 15 residues. The germline V and J ends were trimmed by 5 bases and 0 bases, with 12 bases remaining between them. The CDR3 loop reads CASSPQGSSTDTQYF. DNA for the CDR3: TGTGCCAGCAGTCCTCAGGGGTCTAGCACAGATACGCAGTATTTT.

This clonotype appeared a few times. The V and J genes are TRBV3-1 and TRBJ2-7; no definite D call. The CDR3 loop spans 14 amino acids. Trimming stripped 5 bases from V and 4 bases from J, with 15 bases between. CDR1 and CDR2 (germline): LGHDT, YNNKEL (reference sequence). CDR3 DNA sequence: TGTGCCAGCAGCTTAGACACCGGCGGTTACGAGCAGTACTTC. Translating gives CASSLDTGGYEQYF.

This clonotype was observed many times. Written as DNA, the CDR3 is TGCAGCGTTGATCGACAGGTCTACAATGAGCAGTTCTTC. This codes for CSVDRQVYNEQFF. The chain carries TRBV29-1 and TRBJ2-1; a weak D match, TRBD1 (6 bases). The CDR3 is made up of 13 amino acids. Germline-derived CDR1 and CDR2 are SQVTM and ANQGSEA. V lost 3 bases, J lost 3 bases, and 9 bases lay in between.

This clonotype was recorded at least ten times. The chain is built from TRBV7-2 and TRBJ2-3; D remains unclear. The V end was cut by 1 base, the J end by 4 bases, with 9 bases between. The CDR3 spans 14 residues. Germline lookup yields CDR1 SGHTA and CDR2 FQGNSA. CDR3 sequence reads: CASSLDRSSDTQYF. The CDR3 region has the DNA TGTGCCAGCAGCTTAGACCGATCTTCAGATACGCAGTATTTT.

The table lists this clonotype with a few counts. The V call is TRBV12-3 or TRBV12-4, the J call TRBJ2-1; 7 nucleotides agree with TRBD2. CDR3 size: 15 residues. Trimming took 7 bases from V and 9 from J; bases not matched to a gene: 15. The CDR3 reads CASTRQGRGTSEQFF. The CDR3 coding sequence is TGTGCCAGCACCCGACAAGGGAGGGGTACATCTGAGCAGTTCTTC.

This clonotype appeared a few times. The chain is built from TRBV30 and TRBJ1-5, with D possibly matching TRBD1 (5 bases). Germline V CDR1 and CDR2: GTSNPN, SVGIG (reference sequence). V lost 2 bases and J 5 bases, leaving 13 bases between the germline ends. CDR3 length equals 14 residues. Written as DNA, the CDR3 is TGTGCCTGGAGTTCACGGGGGGACTATCAGCCCCAGCATTTT. This gives the protein CAWSSRGDYQPQHF.

This clonotype was seen many times. J is TRBJ2-1 and V is TRBV5-1; weak D call: TRBD1 (5 bases). The CDR3 is 16 amino acids. The germline V gene encodes CDR1 SGHRS and CDR2 YFSETQ. Trimming removed 2 bases at V and 4 bases at J, with 16 bases between. The CDR3 loop is CASSFTPGMGYNEQFF. In DNA, the CDR3 is TGCGCCAGCAGCTTCACCCCAGGGATGGGGTACAATGAGCAGTTCTTC.

This clonotype was counted only a few times. The chain is built from TRBV6-5 and TRBJ2-7; the match to TRBD1 covers 10 bases. After removal of 6 bases from V and 1 base from J, the junction contained 6 bases not matched to a gene. Per the germline V gene, CDR1 is MNHEY and CDR2 is SVGAGI. The CDR3 runs to 15 residues. The CDR3, as DNA: TGTGCCAGCAGCCAGACAGGGGGCACATCCTACGAGCAGTACTTC. Translated, it gives CASSQTGGTSYEQYF.

This clonotype was seen repeatedly, ten times or more. The J gene is TRBJ2-7, the V gene TRBV4-3; 8 positions agree with TRBD2. The CDR3 has 16 amino acids. J was trimmed by 4 bases and V by 2 bases; bases with no gene match: 10. CDR1 is LGHNA and CDR2 is YSLEER in the germline V gene. Written as DNA, the CDR3 is TGCGCCAGCAGCCAATACACCGGGACTAGTGGGTACGAGCAGTACTTC. Translating it yields CASSQYTGTSGYEQYF.

This clonotype was seen many times. The V gene is TRBV5-1, the J gene TRBJ2-7, with 11 bases fitting TRBD1. V gave up 4 bases and J gave up 7 bases; unmatched junction bases: 10. This CDR3 spans 15 amino acids. CDR1 is SGHRS and CDR2 is YFSETQ in the germline V gene. CDR3 coding DNA: TGCGCCAGCAGCCTCGGGACAGGGGGACCGGGGGAGCAGTACTTC. It specifies CASSLGTGGPGEQYF.

This clonotype was recorded a few times. The chain has TRBV12-3 or TRBV12-4 and TRBJ2-3; TRBD1 agrees at 10 bases. Germline trimming cut 8 bases from V and 0 bases from J; bases unmatched to any gene: 2. The CDR3 is 14 amino acids. DNA of the CDR3: TGTGCCAGCCGACAGGGGGCGAGCACAGATACGCAGTATTTT. It specifies CASRQGASTDTQYF.

V gene TRBV7-2 combines with J gene TRBJ2-1; 9 nucleotides line up with TRBD2. The germline V gene has CDR1 SGHTA and CDR2 FQGNSA. Unmatched junction bases numbered 2, after V lost 3 bases and J lost 2 bases. The CDR3 has 15 amino acids. The CDR3 DNA is TGTGCCAGCAGCTTCGTAGCGGGGGCCTACAATGAGCAGTTCTTC. Translating gives CASSFVAGAYNEQFF.

This clonotype was picked up many times. The CDR3 is CASSYSDLYNEQFF. In DNA, the CDR3 is TGTGCCAGCAGTTACTCGGATCTCTACAATGAGCAGTTCTTC. The chain uses TRBV6-2 or TRBV6-3 and TRBJ2-1; no firm D call. CDR3 length: 14 amino acids. Trimming took 0 bases from V and 3 from J, leaving 6 bases between them. Germline loops: CDR1 MNHEY, CDR2 SVGEGT.

This clonotype has at least ten counts. The CDR3 sequence is CASSEAYTDTQYF. The CDR3 DNA sequence: TGTGCCAGCAGTGAAGCTTACACAGATACGCAGTATTTT. The chain is built from TRBV12-3 or TRBV12-4 and TRBJ2-3; no clear D gene. The CDR3 is 13 residues long. Trimming took 5 bases from V and 2 from J, leaving 8 bases between them.

This clonotype was counted at least ten times. The rearrangement uses TRBV5-1 and TRBJ2-3, with TRBD1 identical over 9 bases. Germline V gene data show CDR1 as SGHRS and CDR2 as YFSETQ. The CDR3 extends over 14 amino acids. V shed 4 bases and J 5 bases; nucleotides not matched to a gene: 5. DNA for the CDR3: TGCGCCAGCAGCAGGACAGGGGTGGTAGATACGCAGTATTTT. This encodes CASSRTGVVDTQYF.

This clonotype was seen many times. This chain uses TRBV14 with TRBJ2-7, with D possibly matching TRBD1 (5 bases). Germline CDR1 and CDR2: SGHDN and FVKESK. V was clipped by 5 bases and J by 6 bases, with 11 bases between them. The CDR3 is 12 amino acids. CDR3 protein: CASSGWTTEQYF. CDR3 nucleotides: TGTGCCAGCAGCGGGTGGACAACCGAGCAGTACTTC.